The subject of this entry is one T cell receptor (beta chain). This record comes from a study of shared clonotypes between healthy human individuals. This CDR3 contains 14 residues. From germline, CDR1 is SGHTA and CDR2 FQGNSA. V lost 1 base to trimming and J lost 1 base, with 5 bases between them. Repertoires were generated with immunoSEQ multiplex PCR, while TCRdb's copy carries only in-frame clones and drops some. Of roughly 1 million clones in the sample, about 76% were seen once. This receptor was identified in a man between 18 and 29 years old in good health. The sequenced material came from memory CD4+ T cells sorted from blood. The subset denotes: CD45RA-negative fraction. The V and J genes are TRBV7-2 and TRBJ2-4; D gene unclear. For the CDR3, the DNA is TGTGCCAGCAGCTTAGAATTCGCCAAAAACATTCAGTACTTC. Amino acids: CASSLEFAKNIQYF.